The following is a T cell receptor (beta chain) sequence with its context. Repertoires were generated with immunoSEQ multiplex PCR, while TCRdb's copy carries only in-frame clones and drops some. The data contain tens of thousands of clones, approximately 89% of them singletons. The sample originates from a study of OX40 agonist ivuxolimab in advanced cancers. Trimming removed 4 bases from V and 6 bases from J; junction bases left unmatched: 6. This CDR3 has 14 residues. From germline, CDR1 is MNHEY and CDR2 SMNVEV (reference sequence). This chain connects TRBV27 to TRBJ1-2, with 9 bases aligning to TRBD1. The source was CD4+ or CD8+ T cells sorted from blood, collected in a trial of the OX40 agonist ivuxolimab. The clonotype comes from an adult with an advanced solid tumor such as melanoma, head and neck, liver or kidney cancer. The CDR3 DNA reads as TGTGCCAGCAGTTCCGGGACAGGGATAGATGGCTACACCTTC. This codes for CASSSGTGIDGYTF.